This T cell receptor (beta chain) was obtained from a study of blood T cell repertoires in COVID-19. Study in general: PBMCs, B-cell-depleted T cells, or T cells provided the cDNA or gDNA that made up the material.

The CDR3 sequence is 15 residues long. Trimming removed 0 bases at V and 5 bases at J, with 14 bases between. Germline assignment: CDR1 SGDLS and CDR2 YYNGEE. In the original processing: Reference gene primer amplification in the assay estimated nucleated cell counts. Here immunoSEQ multiplex PCR was the method, and the copy in TCRdb shows in-frame clones only, minus some. V, J and clone size are those of that table, while D and trimming were read from the DNA. The sample shows about 240,000 clones, about 85% of them seen only once. This sequence originates from a man aged 25 to 45 who had recovered from COVID-19. This chain uses TRBV9 with TRBJ2-5; a weak D match, TRBD1 (5 bases). Sample: peripheral blood. The CDR3: CASSVDQGWKETQYF. The DNA for the CDR3 is TGTGCCAGCAGCGTAGACCAGGGCTGGAAGGAGACCCAGTACTTC.